Listed here is a single T cell receptor (beta chain). This sample was taken from a study of T cell clusters in autoimmune cytopenias. Germline CDR1 is MNHEY and CDR2 is SVGAGI. The CDR3 has 19 residues. TRB was amplified by touch-down multiplex PCR, primer pools A and B combined. TCRdb reworked the multiplex PCR reads into one entry per CDR3 protein, no DNA. The sample has roughly 3,900 distinct CDR3 sequences. About 37,500 genome equivalents of blood DNA were amplified for TRB. V gene TRBV6-5 combines with J gene TRBJ2-5; TCRdb returns TRBD2, unconfirmable since there is no DNA. Sequenced sample: peripheral blood. The clonotype originates from a human donor with an autoimmune cytopenia or autoimmune hepatitis (not recorded which). CDR3: CASSYSSPSGRAYVETQYF.